Shown below are 15 T cell receptor beta chains from a single sample sequenced in a study of shared clonotypes between healthy human individuals. Repertoires were generated with immunoSEQ multiplex PCR, while TCRdb's copy carries only in-frame clones and drops some. The data contain approximately 350,000 clones, around two thirds of them singletons. The sample taken for sequencing was memory CD4+ T cells sorted from blood. Described subset: CD45RA-negative fraction. The receptors were gathered from a man under 40 in good health.

This sequence joins TRBV30 and TRBJ2-5; 13 nucleotides match TRBD2. Unmatched junction bases numbered 5, after V lost 2 bases and J lost 5 bases. The CDR3 is 15 residues long. Germline V gives CDR1 GTSNPN, CDR2 SVGIG (reference sequence). The CDR3 protein is CAWSLLAGGSETQYF. CDR3 DNA: TGTGCCTGGAGTCTACTAGCGGGAGGGAGTGAGACCCAGTACTTC.

For this clone: This sample includes further DNA sequences coding for the same CDR3. J is TRBJ2-5 and V is TRBV5-1; 8 positions match TRBD2. The length of the CDR3 is 15 residues. After removal of 0 bases from V and 5 bases from J, the junction contained 6 bases not matched to a gene. CDR1 and CDR2 from the germline V gene are SGHRS and YFSETQ. CDR3 nucleotides: TGCGCCAGCAGCTTGGGATTAGCGGGAATGGAGACCCAGTACTTC. Encoded protein: CASSLGLAGMETQYF.

CDR3 DNA sequence: TGTGCCAGCGGAGACAGGTTCTACGAGCAGTACTTC. The encoded protein is CASGDRFYEQYF. The V call is TRBV19, the J call TRBJ2-7; possibly TRBD1 for D (6 bases). Germline V gives CDR1 LNHDA, CDR2 SQIVND (reference sequence). The V gene lost 9 bases and the J gene lost 3 bases, with 12 bases spanning the gap. The CDR3 runs 12 residues. Full variable domain (remainder filled in from reference TRBV19 and TRBJ2-7): DGGITQSPKYLFRKEGQNVTLSCEQNLNHDAMYWYRQDPGQGLRLIYYSQIVNDFQKGDIAEGYSVSREKKESFPLTVTSAQKNPTAFYLCASGDRFYEQYFGPGTRLTVT.

This chain links TRBV7-9 with TRBJ2-7, with D uncertain. The germline V gene has CDR1 SEHNR and CDR2 FQNEAQ (reference sequence). With 2 bases removed from V and 5 bases from J, the gap between germline ends came to 13 bases. This CDR3 spans 14 amino acids. Here the CDR3 reads CASSLIGFKDEQYF. In DNA form, the CDR3 reads TGTGCCAGCAGCTTAATCGGGTTTAAGGACGAGCAGTACTTC.

The V gene is TRBV10-3, the J gene TRBJ2-3, with D possibly matching TRBD1 (6 bases). The CDR3 is 13 amino acids. V was pared by 8 bases and J by 6 bases, with 15 bases between. The V gene's germline CDR1 is ENHRY and CDR2 SYGVKD. CDR3 DNA sequence: TGTGCCATCCTCGGCCCCCAGGGGGATACGCAGTATTTT. This codes for CAILGPQGDTQYF.

The genes are TRBV9 and TRBJ2-3; TRBD2 aligns across 8 bases. CDR3 length: 14 amino acids. V lost 4 bases and J lost 7; bases outside the gene matches: 8. CDR1 is SGDLS and CDR2 is YYNGEE in the germline V gene. CDR3 sequence reads: CASSTRTGGNTQYF. Written as DNA, the CDR3 is TGTGCCAGCAGCACGAGGACGGGAGGGAATACGCAGTATTTT.

The count of this clone is one. The J gene is TRBJ2-1, the V gene TRBV5-1; the D gene is possibly TRBD1 (6 bases). This CDR3 has 12 residues. Per germline, CDR1 SGHRS and CDR2 YFSETQ. V was pared by 1 base and J by 10 bases, with 9 bases between. CDR3 residues: CASSLTGSEQFF. CDR3 DNA: TGCGCCAGCAGCTTGACAGGGTCCGAGCAGTTCTTC.

This chain connects TRBV10-2 to TRBJ2-3, with TRBD2 matching over 9 bases. The germline V gene has CDR1 WSHSY and CDR2 SAAADI. V was pared by 7 bases and J by 4 bases, with 6 bases of the junction left unmatched. The CDR3 loop spans 14 amino acids. CDR3 DNA: TGCGCCAGCACAATAGCGGGAGAAGCAGATACGCAGTATTTT. It specifies CASTIAGEADTQYF.

The CDR3 nucleotides are TGCGCCAGCACCGAGACAGAGAACTATGGCTACACCTTC. Its translation is CASTETENYGYTF. The chain combines TRBV5-1 with TRBJ1-2, with D tentatively TRBD1 (5 bases). V dropped 6 bases and J dropped 2 bases, with 11 bases sitting between them. CDR1 SGHRS and CDR2 YFSETQ come from the germline V gene. This CDR3 contains 13 residues.

The chain is built from TRBV28 and TRBJ2-1; no clear D gene. V lost 2 bases and J lost 6, with 8 bases in between. CDR1 and CDR2 (germline): MDHEN, SYDVKM. The CDR3 is 13 residues long. CDR3 sequence: CASSLGHSNEQFF. The CDR3 nucleotides read TGTGCCAGCAGTTTAGGCCACAGCAATGAGCAGTTCTTC.

This CDR3 is CASSLKGNEKLFF. CDR3 coding DNA: TGTGCCAGCAGCTTAAAGGGGAATGAAAAACTGTTTTTT. The chain has TRBV5-4 and TRBJ1-4; the D gene is possibly TRBD1 (5 bases). Trimming stripped 2 bases from V and 5 bases from J, with 7 bases between. The CDR3 spans 13 residues. The germline gives CDR1 SGHNT, CDR2 YYREEE (reference sequence).

J is TRBJ1-3 and V is TRBV7-2, with D unclear. The CDR3 runs 15 residues. V lost 5 bases and J 0 bases, leaving 11 bases between the germline ends. The germline CDR1 and CDR2 sequences are SGHTA and FQGNSA. The CDR3 DNA reads TGTGCCAGCAGCGGTAGTCGGGGCTCTGGAAACACCATATATTTT. Protein sequence: CASSGSRGSGNTIYF.

The chain links TRBV5-5 to TRBJ1-3; 7 bases align to TRBD1. Germline loops: CDR1 SGHKS, CDR2 YYEKEE (reference sequence). The CDR3 spans 16 residues. V was clipped by 5 bases and J by 0 bases; unmatched bases: 8. The CDR3 bases are TGTGCCAGCAGTATCCCGACAGGGTCCTCTGGAAACACCATATATTTT. Its translation: CASSIPTGSSGNTIYF.

The chain links TRBV5-1 to TRBJ2-7, with D perhaps TRBD1 or TRBD2 (5 bases each). V was cut by 1 base and J by 4 bases, with 12 bases left in between. Germline CDR1 SGHRS, CDR2 YFSETQ. The CDR3 loop spans 14 amino acids. The CDR3 sequence: CASSLHGDRYEQYF. CDR3 sequence (DNA): TGCGCCAGCAGCTTGCATGGGGACCGGTACGAGCAGTACTTC.

This sequence joins TRBV5-1 and TRBJ2-1; 13 bases are a match to TRBD2. The J segment lost 2 bases and the V segment lost 4 bases, leaving 12 bases of the junction unmatched. Germline lookup yields CDR1 SGHRS and CDR2 YFSETQ. The CDR3 has 19 amino acids. CDR3 region: CASSVRSTSGREPYNEQFF. CDR3 DNA: TGCGCCAGCAGCGTGAGGTCAACTAGCGGGAGGGAGCCCTACAATGAGCAGTTCTTC. Full variable domain (rest looked up from reference TRBV5-1 and TRBJ2-1): KAGVTQTPRYLIKTRGQQVTLSCSPISGHRSVSWYQQTPGQGLQFLFEYFSETQRNKGNFPGRFSGRQFSNSRSEMNVSTLELGDSALYLCASSVRSTSGREPYNEQFFGPGTRLTVL.